This TCR beta chain was profiled in a study of beta chain features in type 1 diabetes. Study-level findings and limits: Type 1 diabetes patients showed fewer insertions and more deletions at VDJ junctions. For Type 1 diabetes patients, all four CD4+ subsets carried TCRB CDR3s that were moderately but significantly shorter.

The V end was cut by 1 base, the J end by 8 bases, with 6 bases between. The CDR3 totals 12 residues. Germline V gives CDR1 KGHSH, CDR2 LQKENI. cDNA synthesis used the whole RNA isolate, giving expressed TCRB sequences. Profiled with immunoSEQ multiplex PCR; TCRdb holds only in-frame clones, not every one. Here the sample spans 40,000 to 65,000 clones, about 60% being singletons. This clone was detected a few times. Its antigen is undetermined. Sequencing was performed on stem cell memory CD4+ T cells from blood. This TCR was recovered from a woman in her thirties with type 1 diabetes. The chain links TRBV18 to TRBJ2-1, with unresolved D. CDR3 sequence reads: CASSPLVDEQFF. The CDR3 coding sequence is TGTGCCAGCTCACCACTTGTCGATGAGCAGTTCTTC.